This record concerns one TCR beta chain sequence. No antigen is known for it. The data originate from a study of cytomegalovirus exposure and HLA in healthy donors. Points from the study as a whole: Most TCR sequences were seen very rarely across donors, but some public TCRs occurred in many. TCR association rates varied by HLA locus in a later analysis, with DRB1 highest and HLA-C lowest. TCR beta V- and J-gene trimming, according to a later analysis, was linked to a missense DCLRE1C variant.

In the PCR, 60 Vbeta and 13 Jbeta primers were used. Generated by immunoSEQ multiplex PCR, the TCRdb table keeps only in-frame clones and is missing some. The data hold 200,000 to 250,000 clones, with 83% observed a single time. Trimming cost V 10 bases and J 2 bases; bases outside gene matches: 7. The germline CDR1 and CDR2 sequences are MNHEY and SVGAGI. CDR3 length equals 13 residues. Sequencing was carried out using PBMCs. The receptor comes from a girl aged 5-17 years in good health and CMV-seronegative. The gene calls are TRBV6-5 and TRBJ1-1, with 7 bases identical to TRBD1. As DNA, the CDR3 is TGTGCCACAGGGGACAGCTATAACACTGAAGCTTTCTTT. It codes for CATGDSYNTEAFF.